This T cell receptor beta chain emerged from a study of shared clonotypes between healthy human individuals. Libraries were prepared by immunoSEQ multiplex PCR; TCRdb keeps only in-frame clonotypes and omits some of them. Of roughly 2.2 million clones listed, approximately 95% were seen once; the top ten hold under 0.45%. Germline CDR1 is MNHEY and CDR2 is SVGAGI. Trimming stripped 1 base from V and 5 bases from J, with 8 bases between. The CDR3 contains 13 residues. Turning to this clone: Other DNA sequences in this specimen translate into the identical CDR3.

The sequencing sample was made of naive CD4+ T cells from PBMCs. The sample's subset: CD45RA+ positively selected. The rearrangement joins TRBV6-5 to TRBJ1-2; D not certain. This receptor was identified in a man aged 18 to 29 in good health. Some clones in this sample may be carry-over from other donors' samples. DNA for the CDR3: TGTGCCAGCAGTTACTTAGGGCCTTATGGCTACACCTTC. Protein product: CASSYLGPYGYTF.